The 32 T cell receptor beta chains below come from one sample, sequenced in a study of blood T cell repertoires in COVID-19. The method was immunoSEQ multiplex PCR; TCRdb's version includes in-frame clones alone and lacks a portion of them. The profile shows 97,000 or so clones, about 78% of them singletons. Sequenced material: peripheral blood. These receptors originate from a man in his 60s with active or convalescent COVID-19.

The J gene is TRBJ2-3, the V gene TRBV28, with D perhaps matching TRBD1 (6 bases). The V gene's germline CDR1 is MDHEN and CDR2 SYDVKM. This CDR3 comprises 13 residues. The V end was cut by 3 bases, the J end by 6 bases, with 10 bases between. The CDR3 nucleotides are TGTGCCAGCAGTTTCCCAGGGGCTGATACGCAGTATTTT. Its protein product is CASSFPGADTQYF.

The V and J genes are TRBV12-3 or TRBV12-4 and TRBJ2-1; D is unclear. The V end was cut by 3 bases, the J end by 6 bases, with 6 bases between. This CDR3 spans 12 amino acids. CDR3 amino acids: CASSFYTNEQFF. The DNA for the CDR3 is TGTGCCAGCAGTTTCTATACCAATGAGCAGTTCTTC.

The CDR3 bases are TGCGCCAGCAGCCAAGACCCGGGACTAGCGGGGGGAAACACCGGGGAGCTGTTTTTT. It specifies CASSQDPGLAGGNTGELFF. This chain connects TRBV4-1 to TRBJ2-2; the match to TRBD2 covers 15 bases. The germline V gene encodes CDR1 MGHRA and CDR2 YSYEKL. V dropped 0 bases and J dropped 2; count of bases not matched to a gene: 4. The CDR3 totals 19 residues.

V usage is TRBV21-1 and J usage is TRBJ1-5; TRBD1 is the table's D call, not checked against the DNA. TRBV21-1 is reported as a pseudogene. This CDR3 comprises 16 residues. CDR3 DNA: TGTGCCAGCAGCAAAGCGCGTCGGACAGTTAAACAGCCCCAGCATTTT. Translating gives CASSKARRTVKQPQHF.

As concerns this clone: The CDR3 ends on some other residue instead of the conserved phenylalanine or tryptophan, so this is likely a read error. The limits of the CDR3 on the DNA are not certain, so only TCRdb's listed CDR3 is given. The chain combines TRBV12-3 or TRBV12-4 with TRBJ1-1; the table's D call, TRBD1, was not checked against the DNA. The CDR3 contains 11 residues when both ends are counted. The CDR3 sequence: CASSDRYQASV.

The genes are TRBV5-1 and TRBJ2-1; the D gene is possibly TRBD2 (7 bases). Germline assignment: CDR1 SGHRS and CDR2 YFSETQ. Trimming removed 3 bases from V and 7 bases from J, with 17 bases in between. The length of the CDR3 is 15 residues. CDR3 loop: CASSSGLGGVNEQFF. CDR3 bases: TGCGCCAGCAGCTCAGGACTAGGGGGAGTAAATGAGCAGTTCTTC.

The chain has TRBV6-6 and TRBJ2-1, with D maybe TRBD1 (6 bases). V was shortened by 5 bases and J by 9 bases, with 11 bases between the two germline ends. This CDR3 has 12 residues. The V gene's germline CDR1 is MNHNY and CDR2 SVGAGI (reference sequence). The CDR3 reads CASSDRRGEQFF. The DNA of the CDR3 is TGTGCCAGCAGTGACCGCAGGGGTGAGCAGTTCTTC.

The count of this clone is one. The chain couples TRBV19 to TRBJ2-4; TRBD1 aligns across 9 bases. CDR1 is LNHDA, CDR2 SQIVND, per germline (reference sequence). The junction had 5 bases not matched to a gene; V was cut back by 5 bases and J by 9 bases. The CDR3 is made up of 13 amino acids. The CDR3 protein is CASSSDRGAIQYF. CDR3 nucleotide sequence: TGTGCCAGTAGTTCAGACAGGGGGGCCATTCAGTACTTC.

The V and J genes are TRBV28 and TRBJ2-5; D possibly corresponds to TRBD2 (6 bases). V was trimmed by 5 bases and J by 9 bases, leaving 13 bases between them. Germline assignment: CDR1 MDHEN and CDR2 SYDVKM. CDR3 length: 12 residues. CDR3 amino acids: CASSDGSRPQYF. CDR3 coding DNA: TGTGCCAGCAGTGACGGGAGCCGACCCCAGTACTTC.

This clone was detected only once. The V and J genes are TRBV27 and TRBJ2-5; TRBD2 agrees at 7 bases. The CDR3 sequence is 16 residues long. CDR1 and CDR2 (germline): MNHEY, SMNVEV (reference sequence). V trimming: 4 bases; J trimming: 2 bases; junction bases outside the gene matches: 10. CDR3 sequence reads: CASSSRWGGSQETQYF. As DNA, the CDR3 is TGTGCCAGCAGTTCAAGGTGGGGGGGGTCTCAAGAGACCCAGTACTTC.

The rearrangement links TRBV6-5 to TRBJ1-2, with 8 bases matching TRBD1. CDR3 size: 12 residues. Germline values: CDR1 MNHEY, CDR2 SVGAGI. The V gene end was trimmed by 6 bases and the J gene end by 8 bases; junction bases not matched to a gene: 5. The DNA of the CDR3 is TGTGCCAGCAGCCGACAGGGGACGGGCTACACCTTC. Translation: CASSRQGTGYTF.

The V and J genes are TRBV5-1 and TRBJ2-4; the D is unclear. The V gene lost 3 bases and the J gene lost 7 bases, with 14 bases spanning the gap. There are 14 residues in the CDR3. The V gene's germline CDR1 is SGHRS and CDR2 YFSETQ. CDR3 DNA sequence: TGCGCCAGCAGCTCAGACCCCGACATTAACATTCAGTACTTC. It translates to CASSSDPDINIQYF. Together with reference TRBV5-1 and TRBJ2-4, the CDR3 gives the full variable domain: KAGVTQTPRYLIKTRGQQVTLSCSPISGHRSVSWYQQTPGQGLQFLFEYFSETQRNKGNFPGRFSGRQFSNSRSEMNVSTLELGDSALYLCASSSDPDINIQYFGAGTRLSVL.

The V gene is TRBV5-8, the J gene TRBJ2-5; D remains ambiguous. V was clipped by 2 bases and J by 5 bases, with 13 bases between them. The CDR3 totals 14 residues. The V gene's germline CDR1 is SGHTS and CDR2 YDEGEE. DNA of the CDR3: TGTGCCAGCAGCTTTTTCCCCCACGGGGAGACCCAGTACTTC. Protein product: CASSFFPHGETQYF.

The chain employs TRBV19 and TRBJ2-2; D might be TRBD1 (5 bases). The germline V gene has CDR1 LNHDA and CDR2 SQIVND (reference sequence). V dropped 5 bases and J dropped 2 bases, with 12 bases sitting between them. The CDR3 length is 15 residues. The CDR3 spells CASSYGQGNTGELFF. Written as DNA, the CDR3 is TGTGCCAGTAGTTATGGGCAGGGTAACACCGGGGAGCTGTTTTTT.

The rearrangement links TRBV11-3 to TRBJ2-3, with TRBD1 matching 9 bases. From germline, CDR1 is SGHNT and CDR2 YENEEA. CDR3 length equals 14 residues. V lost 5 bases and J lost 5; bases outside the gene matches: 5. CDR3 in amino acids: CASSKQGARDTQYF. The CDR3 coding sequence is TGTGCCAGCAGCAAACAGGGGGCGAGAGATACGCAGTATTTT.

V gene TRBV18 combines with J gene TRBJ1-1; D remains unclear. The CDR3 loop spans 15 amino acids. The ends were cut back, 3 bases at V and 5 bases at J, with 16 bases in the middle. Germline CDR1 KGHSH, CDR2 LQKENI. CDR3 DNA: TGTGCCAGCTCACCCTCAACCTCCGGCGGAACTGAAGCTTTCTTT. Translation gives CASSPSTSGGTEAFF.

The chain is built from TRBV3-1 (or the pseudogene TRBV3-2) and TRBJ2-7; maybe TRBD2 (7 bases). CDR1 and CDR2 (germline): LGHDT, YNNKEL (reference sequence). This CDR3 is built from 16 residues. Trimming cost V 6 bases and J 1 base, with 19 bases left between them. CDR3 nucleotide sequence: TGTGCCAGCAGACCGGCCCGGGGGGCGGAGTCCTACGAGCAGTACTTC. Its translation: CASRPARGAESYEQYF.

V and J are TRBV27 and TRBJ1-4; tentative D call: TRBD1 (6 bases). The CDR3 has 15 amino acids. V lost 5 bases and J 5 bases, leaving 15 bases between the germline ends. Germline V gene data show CDR1 as MNHEY and CDR2 as SMNVEV (reference sequence). The CDR3 region is CASSPLDSFNEKLFF. The CDR3 DNA reads TGTGCCAGCAGTCCCCTGGACAGTTTCAATGAAAAACTGTTTTTT.

This clone was observed once. The chain recombines TRBV6-6 with TRBJ1-2, with D perhaps matching TRBD1 (5 bases). CDR1 MNHNY and CDR2 SVGAGI come from the germline V gene (reference sequence). Trimming removed 0 bases at V and 5 bases at J, with 13 bases between. The CDR3 has 15 amino acids. CDR3 sequence: CASSYSGQPEYGYTF. The CDR3 bases are TGTGCCAGCAGTTACTCGGGGCAGCCAGAATATGGCTACACCTTC.

This rearrangement joins TRBV9 to TRBJ1-2; TRBD1 matches at 7 bases. This CDR3 region has 15 residues. V trimming: 3 bases; J trimming: 4 bases; junction bases outside the gene matches: 9. The V gene's germline CDR1 is SGDLS and CDR2 YYNGEE. The CDR3 sequence: CASSARTGGGYGYTF. CDR3 DNA sequence: TGTGCCAGCAGCGCACGGACAGGAGGAGGCTATGGCTACACCTTC.

This clone was detected only a few times. J is TRBJ2-7 and V is TRBV2; D unclear. The CDR3 loop spans 14 amino acids. Trimming took 6 bases from V and 0 from J, leaving 12 bases between them. Per germline, CDR1 SNHLY and CDR2 FYNNEI. The CDR3 DNA reads as TGTGCCAGCAGCCCGAAAGCCCCCTCCTACGAGCAGTACTTC. This sequence encodes CASSPKAPSYEQYF. The entire variable domain, with the rest obtained from reference TRBV2 and TRBJ2-7, is as follows: EPEVTQTPSHQVTQMGQEVILRCVPISNHLYFYWYRQILGQKVEFLVSFYNNEISEKSEIFDDQFSVERPDGSNFTLKIRSTKLEDSAMYFCASSPKAPSYEQYFGPGTRLTVT.

This clone was counted only a few times. The CDR3 DNA follows: TGTGCCAGCAGCCCCCCGGGCCAGGGGGCCGGGGAGCTGTTTTTT. It is translated as CASSPPGQGAGELFF. The rearrangement links TRBV5-4 to TRBJ2-2; 7 bases map to TRBD1. The CDR3 covers 15 residues. Germline values: CDR1 SGHNT, CDR2 YYREEE (reference sequence). V lost 4 bases and J lost 6; bases outside the gene matches: 9.

Remarks on this clone: At one of its ends the junction is not consistent with the germline gene, which may arise from a read error. This chain joins TRBV10-2 and TRBJ2-7; 7 nucleotides align to TRBD2. CDR1 and CDR2 from the germline V gene are WSHSY and SAAADI. This CDR3 is 14 amino acids long. The CDR3 here is CVSSETSSAYEQYF. DNA for the CDR3: TGCGTCAGCAGTGAGACTAGCAGTGCGTACGAGCAGTACTTC.

This chain connects TRBV4-3 to TRBJ2-2, with D possibly being TRBD1 (6 bases). The CDR3 contains 17 residues. V was cut by 0 bases and J by 2 bases, with 13 bases left in between. Germline values: CDR1 LGHNA, CDR2 YSLEER. The CDR3 region is CASSQEAGRGNTGELFF. The CDR3, as DNA: TGCGCCAGCAGCCAAGAAGCCGGCAGGGGAAACACCGGGGAGCTGTTTTTT.

As DNA, the CDR3 is TGTGCCACCAGCAGAGGACAGGGAAACTATGGCTACACCTTC. Its protein product is CATSRGQGNYGYTF. The chain joins TRBV15 to TRBJ1-2; 7 bases agree with TRBD1. CDR1 and CDR2 (germline): LNHNV, YYDKDF (reference sequence). There are 14 residues in the CDR3. The trim removed 1 base at V and 2 bases at J, leaving 1 base unmatched.

The rearrangement uses TRBV25-1 and TRBJ2-5; D possibly corresponds to TRBD2 (6 bases). The ends were cut back, 9 bases at V and 5 bases at J, with 10 bases in the middle. This CDR3 has 11 amino acids. CDR1 MGHDK and CDR2 SYGVNS come from the germline V gene. The CDR3 region has the DNA TGTGCCAGTATCCGGGGGGAGACCCAGTACTTC. It yields the protein CASIRGETQYF.

CDR3 protein: CASSLGASTDTQYF. CDR3 sequence (DNA): TGCGCCAGCAGCTTGGGGGCCAGCACAGATACGCAGTATTTT. The chain carries TRBV5-1 and TRBJ2-3, with D unresolved. The CDR3 is 14 residues long. Germline CDR1 reads SGHRS; CDR2 reads YFSETQ. V gave up 0 bases and J gave up 0 bases, with 5 bases separating them.

This chain uses TRBV7-9 with TRBJ2-1; D gene uncertain. The CDR3 spans 14 residues. Deletions cut 5 bases from V and 4 bases from J, with 12 bases between. Germline V gives CDR1 SEHNR, CDR2 FQNEAQ (reference sequence). The CDR3 spells CASSHSWQYNEQFF. The CDR3 DNA is TGTGCCAGCAGCCACAGCTGGCAGTACAATGAGCAGTTCTTC.

The chain recombines TRBV7-2 with TRBJ1-1; D call uncertain. CDR3 length equals 13 residues. Per germline, CDR1 SGHTA and CDR2 FQGNSA. Trimming took off 4 bases at V and 3 bases at J, with 9 bases between the two ends. The CDR3 coding sequence is TGTGCCAGCAGCTCCAGTCTTGACACTGAAGCTTTCTTT. Translation: CASSSSLDTEAFF.

Note on this clone: One junction end does not reproduce the germline sequence, and a read error may be involved. DNA of the CDR3: TGTGCCAGCAGTTCTCCCGGGGAGCTGCTTTTT. Protein sequence: CASSSPGELLF. This chain connects TRBV7-9 to TRBJ2-2, with a possible D match to TRBD2 (5 bases). Germline V gene data show CDR1 as SEHNR and CDR2 as FQNEAQ (reference sequence). The CDR3 contains 11 residues.

The chain carries TRBV7-9 and TRBJ1-1; D is unclear. The CDR3 is 17 amino acids. V lost 1 base to trimming and J lost 1 base, with 16 bases between them. Germline CDR1 and CDR2: SEHNR and FQNEAQ (reference sequence). The CDR3 reads CASSLGFGDSQNTEAFF. DNA for the CDR3: TGTGCCAGCAGCTTAGGGTTTGGAGATAGCCAGAACACTGAAGCTTTCTTT.

This chain links TRBV7-2 with TRBJ1-6; no reliable D call. Trimming pared 0 bases from V and 4 bases from J, leaving 10 bases between. Germline-derived CDR1 and CDR2 are SGHTA and FQGNSA. The CDR3 totals 16 residues. CDR3 amino acids: CASSLAGGVYNSPLHF. DNA of the CDR3: TGTGCCAGCAGCTTAGCCGGCGGGGTTTATAATTCACCCCTCCACTTT. Together with reference TRBV7-2 and TRBJ1-6, the CDR3 gives the full variable domain: GAGVSQSPSNKVTEKGKDVELRCDPISGHTALYWYRQSLGQGLEFLIYFQGNSAPDKSGLPSDRFSAERTGGSVSTLTIQRTQQEDSAVYLCASSLAGGVYNSPLHFGNGTRLTVT.